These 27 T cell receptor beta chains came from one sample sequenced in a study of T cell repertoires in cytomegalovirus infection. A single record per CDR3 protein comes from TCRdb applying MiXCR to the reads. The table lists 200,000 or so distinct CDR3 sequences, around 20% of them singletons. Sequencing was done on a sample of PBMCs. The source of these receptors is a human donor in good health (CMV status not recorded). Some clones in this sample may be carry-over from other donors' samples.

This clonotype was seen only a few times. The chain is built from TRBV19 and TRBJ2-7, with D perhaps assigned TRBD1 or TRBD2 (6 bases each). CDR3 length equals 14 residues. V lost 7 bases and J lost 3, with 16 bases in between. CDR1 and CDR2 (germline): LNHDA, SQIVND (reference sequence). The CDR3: CASTPGRGLYEQYF. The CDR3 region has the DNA TGTGCCAGTACCCCCGGCCGGGGGCTCTACGAGCAGTACTTC.

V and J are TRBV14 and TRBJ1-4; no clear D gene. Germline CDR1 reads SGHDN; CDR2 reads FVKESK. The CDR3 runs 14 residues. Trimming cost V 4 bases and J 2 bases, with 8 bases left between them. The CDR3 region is CASSPRRTNEKLFF. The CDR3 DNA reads TGTGCCAGCAGCCCCCGAAGGACTAATGAAAAACTGTTTTTT.

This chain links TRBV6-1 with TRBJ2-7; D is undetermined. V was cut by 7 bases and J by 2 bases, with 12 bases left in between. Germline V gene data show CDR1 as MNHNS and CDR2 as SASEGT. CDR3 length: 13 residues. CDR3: CASTISVPYEQYF. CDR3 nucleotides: TGTGCCAGCACTATATCCGTCCCCTACGAGCAGTACTTC.

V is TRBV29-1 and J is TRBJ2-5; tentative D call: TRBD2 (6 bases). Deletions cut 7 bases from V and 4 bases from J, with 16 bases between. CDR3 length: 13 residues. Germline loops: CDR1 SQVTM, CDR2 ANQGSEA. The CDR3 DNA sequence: TGCAGCGCCCAGCAGGGAGGCGTAGAGACCCAGTACTTC. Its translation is CSAQQGGVETQYF.

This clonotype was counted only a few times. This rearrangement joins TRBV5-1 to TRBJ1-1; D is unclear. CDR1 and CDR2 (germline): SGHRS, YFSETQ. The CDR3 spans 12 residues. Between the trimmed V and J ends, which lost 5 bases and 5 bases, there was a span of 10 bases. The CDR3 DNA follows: TGCGCCAGCAGTGAAGGAAAGACTGAAGCTTTCTTT. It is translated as CASSEGKTEAFF.

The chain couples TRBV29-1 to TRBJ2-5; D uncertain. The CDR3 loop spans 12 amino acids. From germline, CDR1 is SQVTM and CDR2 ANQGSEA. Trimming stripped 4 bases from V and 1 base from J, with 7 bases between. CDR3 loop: CSVVFIQETQYF. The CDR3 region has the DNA TGCAGCGTTGTATTCATCCAAGAGACCCAGTACTTC.

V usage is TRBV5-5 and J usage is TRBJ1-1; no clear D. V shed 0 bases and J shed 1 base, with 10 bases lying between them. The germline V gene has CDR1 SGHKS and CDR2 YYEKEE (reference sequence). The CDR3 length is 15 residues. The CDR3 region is CASSLAGGRNTEAFF. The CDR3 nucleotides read TGTGCCAGCAGCTTGGCCGGAGGGAGGAACACTGAAGCTTTCTTT.

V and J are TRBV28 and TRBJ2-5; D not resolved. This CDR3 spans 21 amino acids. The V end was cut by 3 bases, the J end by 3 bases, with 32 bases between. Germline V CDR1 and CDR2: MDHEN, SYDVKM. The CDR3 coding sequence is TGTGCCAGCAGTTTTCCCCTCGCGGCCCAGCGCCCCTTATCCCCAGAAGAGACCCAGTACTTC. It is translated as CASSFPLAAQRPLSPEETQYF.

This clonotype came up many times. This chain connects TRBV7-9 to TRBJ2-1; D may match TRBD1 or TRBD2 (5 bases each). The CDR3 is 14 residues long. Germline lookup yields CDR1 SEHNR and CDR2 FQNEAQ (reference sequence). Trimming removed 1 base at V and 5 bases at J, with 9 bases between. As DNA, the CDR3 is TGTGCCAGCAGCTTAGGAGGGACCCACAATGAGCAGTTCTTC. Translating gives CASSLGGTHNEQFF.

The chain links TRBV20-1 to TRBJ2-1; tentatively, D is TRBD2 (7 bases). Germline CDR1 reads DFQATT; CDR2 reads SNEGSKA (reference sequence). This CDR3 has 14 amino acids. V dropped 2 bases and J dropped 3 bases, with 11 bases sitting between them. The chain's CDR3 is CSARRGGSYNEQFF. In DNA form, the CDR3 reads TGCAGTGCTAGAAGGGGGGGAAGCTACAATGAGCAGTTCTTC.

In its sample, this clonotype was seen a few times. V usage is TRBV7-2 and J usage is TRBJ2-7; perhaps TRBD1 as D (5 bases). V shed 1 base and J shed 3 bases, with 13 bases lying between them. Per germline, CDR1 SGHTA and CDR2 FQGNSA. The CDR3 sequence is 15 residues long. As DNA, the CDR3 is TGTGCCAGCAGCTTAGTAGGGGCAGGAGACTACGAGCAGTACTTC. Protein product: CASSLVGAGDYEQYF.

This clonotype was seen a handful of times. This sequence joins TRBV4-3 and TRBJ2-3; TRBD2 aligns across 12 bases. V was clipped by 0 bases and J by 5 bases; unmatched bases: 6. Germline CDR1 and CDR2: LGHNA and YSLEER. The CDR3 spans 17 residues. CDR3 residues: CASSQEASGRAQDTQYF. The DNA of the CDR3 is TGCGCCAGCAGCCAAGAGGCTAGCGGGAGGGCCCAAGATACGCAGTATTTT.

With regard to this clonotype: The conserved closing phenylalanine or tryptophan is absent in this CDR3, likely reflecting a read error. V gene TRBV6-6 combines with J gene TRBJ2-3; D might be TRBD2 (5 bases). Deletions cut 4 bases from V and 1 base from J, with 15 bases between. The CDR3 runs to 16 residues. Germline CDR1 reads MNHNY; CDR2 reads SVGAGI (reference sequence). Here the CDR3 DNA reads TGTGCCAGCAGTTCCCGTAGGTCGCGGGGCACAGATACGCAGTATTTG. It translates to CASSSRRSRGTDTQYL.

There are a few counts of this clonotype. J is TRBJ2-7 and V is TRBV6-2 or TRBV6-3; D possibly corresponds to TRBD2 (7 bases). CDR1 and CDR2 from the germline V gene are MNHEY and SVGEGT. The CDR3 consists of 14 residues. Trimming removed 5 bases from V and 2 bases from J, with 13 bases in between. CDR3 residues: CASSNAGGPYEQYF. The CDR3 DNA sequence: TGTGCCAGCAGTAACGCCGGGGGGCCCTACGAGCAGTACTTC.

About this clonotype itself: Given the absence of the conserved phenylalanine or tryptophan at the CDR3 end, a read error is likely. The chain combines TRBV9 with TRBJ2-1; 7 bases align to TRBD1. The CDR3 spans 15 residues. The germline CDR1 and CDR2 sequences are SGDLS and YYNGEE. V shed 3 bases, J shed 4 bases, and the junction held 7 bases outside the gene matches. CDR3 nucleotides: TGTGCCAGCAGCGACCGGGACAGAGTTTACAATGAGCAGTTCATC. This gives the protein CASSDRDRVYNEQFI.

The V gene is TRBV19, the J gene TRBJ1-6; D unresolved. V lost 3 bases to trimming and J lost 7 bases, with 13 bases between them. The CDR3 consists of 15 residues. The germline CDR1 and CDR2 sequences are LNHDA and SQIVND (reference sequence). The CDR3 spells CASSMDGSINSPLHF. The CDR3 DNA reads TGTGCCAGTAGTATGGACGGGTCGATCAATTCACCCCTCCACTTT.

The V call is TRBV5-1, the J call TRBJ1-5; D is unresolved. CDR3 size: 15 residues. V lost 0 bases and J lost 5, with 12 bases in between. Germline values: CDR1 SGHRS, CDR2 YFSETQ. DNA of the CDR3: TGCGCCAGCAGCTTGGAGGGCGGGCTTGATCAGCCCCAGCATTTT. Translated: CASSLEGGLDQPQHF.

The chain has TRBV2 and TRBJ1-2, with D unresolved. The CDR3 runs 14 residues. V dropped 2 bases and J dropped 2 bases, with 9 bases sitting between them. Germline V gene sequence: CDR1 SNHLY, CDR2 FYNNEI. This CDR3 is CASSESSLNYGYTF. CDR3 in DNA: TGTGCCAGCAGTGAATCCAGCCTAAACTATGGCTACACCTTC.

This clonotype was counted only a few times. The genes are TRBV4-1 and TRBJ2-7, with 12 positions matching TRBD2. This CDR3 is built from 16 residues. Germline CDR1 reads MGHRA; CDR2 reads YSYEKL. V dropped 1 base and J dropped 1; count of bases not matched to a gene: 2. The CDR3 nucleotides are TGCGCCAGCAGCCAAGGACTAGCGGGGGCATCCTACGAGCAGTACTTC. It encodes CASSQGLAGASYEQYF.

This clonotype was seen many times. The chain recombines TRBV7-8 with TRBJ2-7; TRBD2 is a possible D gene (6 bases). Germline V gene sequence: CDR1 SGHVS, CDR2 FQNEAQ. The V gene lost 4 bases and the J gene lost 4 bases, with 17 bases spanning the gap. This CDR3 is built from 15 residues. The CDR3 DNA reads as TGTGCCAGCAGCTCCCGGGACTCCGACCTATACGAGCAGTACTTC. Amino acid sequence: CASSSRDSDLYEQYF. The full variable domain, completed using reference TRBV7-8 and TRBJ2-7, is GAGVSQSPRYKVAKRGQDVALRCDPISGHVSLFWYQQALGQGPEFLTYFQNEAQLDKSGLPSDRFFAERPEGSVSTLKIQRTQQEDSAVYLCASSSRDSDLYEQYFGPGTRLTVT.

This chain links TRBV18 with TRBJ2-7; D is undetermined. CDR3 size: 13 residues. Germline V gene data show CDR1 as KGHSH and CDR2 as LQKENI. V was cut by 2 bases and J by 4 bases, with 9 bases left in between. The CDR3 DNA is TGTGCCAGCTCACCAGGTGGGATGTACGAGCAGTACTTC. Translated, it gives CASSPGGMYEQYF.

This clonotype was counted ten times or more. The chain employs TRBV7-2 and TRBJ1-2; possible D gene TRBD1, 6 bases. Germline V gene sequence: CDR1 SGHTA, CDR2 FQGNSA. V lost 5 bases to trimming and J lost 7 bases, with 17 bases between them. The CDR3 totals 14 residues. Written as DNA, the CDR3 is TGTGCCAGCAGCACGATGACAGGTGGTGGTGGCTACACCTTC. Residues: CASSTMTGGGGYTF.

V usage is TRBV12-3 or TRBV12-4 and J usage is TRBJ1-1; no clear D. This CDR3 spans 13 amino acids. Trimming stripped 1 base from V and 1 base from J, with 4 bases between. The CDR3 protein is CASSLDENTEAFF. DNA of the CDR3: TGTGCCAGCAGTTTAGATGAGAACACTGAAGCTTTCTTT.

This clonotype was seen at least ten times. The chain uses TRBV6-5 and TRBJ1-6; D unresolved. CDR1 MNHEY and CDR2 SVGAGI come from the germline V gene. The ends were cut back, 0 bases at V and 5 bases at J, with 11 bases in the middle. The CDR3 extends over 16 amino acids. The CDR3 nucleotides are TGTGCCAGCAGTTACTCGAACGCCAGAAATAATTCACCCCTCCACTTT. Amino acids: CASSYSNARNNSPLHF.

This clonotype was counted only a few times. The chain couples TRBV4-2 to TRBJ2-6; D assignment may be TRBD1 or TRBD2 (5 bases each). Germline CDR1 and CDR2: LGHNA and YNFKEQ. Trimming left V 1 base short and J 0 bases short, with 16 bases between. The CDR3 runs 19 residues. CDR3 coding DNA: TGTGCCAGCAGCCAAGGCATCGCAGGGAGCACCTCTGGGGCCAACGTCCTGACTTTC. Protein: CASSQGIAGSTSGANVLTF.

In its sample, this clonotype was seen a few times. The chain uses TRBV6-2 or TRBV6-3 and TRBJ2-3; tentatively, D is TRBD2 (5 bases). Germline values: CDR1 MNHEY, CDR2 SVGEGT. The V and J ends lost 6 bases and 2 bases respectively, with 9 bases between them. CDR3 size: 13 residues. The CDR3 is CASSGIPTDTQYF. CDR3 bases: TGTGCCAGCAGCGGGATCCCCACAGATACGCAGTATTTT.

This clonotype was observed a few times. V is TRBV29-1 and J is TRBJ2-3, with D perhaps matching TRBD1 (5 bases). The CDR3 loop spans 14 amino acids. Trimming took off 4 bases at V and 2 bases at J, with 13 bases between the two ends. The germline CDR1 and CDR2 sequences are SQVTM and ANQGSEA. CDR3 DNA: TGCAGCGTTGGGGTTCAAGGGGCCACAGATACGCAGTATTTT. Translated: CSVGVQGATDTQYF.